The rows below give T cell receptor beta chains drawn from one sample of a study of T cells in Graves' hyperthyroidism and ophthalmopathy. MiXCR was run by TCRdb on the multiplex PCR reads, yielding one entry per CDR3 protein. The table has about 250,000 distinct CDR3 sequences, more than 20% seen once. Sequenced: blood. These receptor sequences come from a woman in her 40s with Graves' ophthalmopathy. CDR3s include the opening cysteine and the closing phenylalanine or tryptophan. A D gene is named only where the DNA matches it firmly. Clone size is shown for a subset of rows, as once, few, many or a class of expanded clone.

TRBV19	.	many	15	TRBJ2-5	CASSIDGAGQETQYF	TGTGCCAGTAGTATAGACGGGGCAGGCCAAGAGACCCAGTACTTC
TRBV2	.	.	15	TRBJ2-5	CASRRGGGQQETQYF	TGTGCCAGCCGGAGGGGTGGGGGGCAGCAAGAGACCCAGTACTTC
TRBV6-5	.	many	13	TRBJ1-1	CASSSTGFTEAFF	TGTGCCAGCAGTTCGACAGGCTTTACTGAAGCTTTCTTT
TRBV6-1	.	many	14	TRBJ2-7	CASSPGGFSNEQYF	TGTGCCAGCAGCCCAGGAGGATTCAGCAACGAGCAGTACTTC
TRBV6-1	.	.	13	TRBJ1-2	CASSVVREVGYTF	TGTGCCAGCAGTGTCGTCAGGGAGGTCGGCTACACCTTC
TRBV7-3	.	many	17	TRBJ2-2	CASSNAWGETSTGELFF	TGTGCCAGCAGCAACGCCTGGGGGGAGACTAGCACCGGGGAGCTGTTTTTT
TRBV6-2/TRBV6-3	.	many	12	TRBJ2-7	CASSYSVYEQYF	TGTGCCAGCAGTTACTCGGTCTACGAGCAGTACTTC
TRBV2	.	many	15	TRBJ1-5	CASSFGGAFHQPQHF	TGTGCCAGCTCATTCGGAGGGGCCTTCCATCAGCCCCAGCATTTT
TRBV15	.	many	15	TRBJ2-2	CATSRDRWGTGELFF	TGTGCCACCAGCAGAGATCGATGGGGCACCGGGGAGCTGTTTTTT
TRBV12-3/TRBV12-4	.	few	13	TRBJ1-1	CASSFQGSTEAFF	TGTGCCAGCAGTTTTCAGGGAAGCACTGAAGCTTTCTTT
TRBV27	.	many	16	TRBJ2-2	CASSAVGPPNTGELFF	TGTGCCAGCAGTGCCGTTGGGCCTCCGAACACCGGGGAGCTGTTTTTT
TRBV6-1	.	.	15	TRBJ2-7	CASSTAAGLSYEQYF	TGTGCCAGCAGTACCGCGGCAGGGCTCTCCTACGAGCAGTACTTC
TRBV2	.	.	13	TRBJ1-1	CASIHPGRAEAFF	TGTGCCAGCATACACCCGGGACGGGCTGAAGCTTTCTTT
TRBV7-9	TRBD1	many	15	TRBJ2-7	CASSLGDRNSYEQYF	TGTGCCAGCAGCTTAGGGGACAGGAACTCCTACGAGCAGTACTTC
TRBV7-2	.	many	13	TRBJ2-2	CASSPKPTGELFF	TGTGCCAGCAGCCCTAAACCCACCGGGGAGCTGTTTTTT
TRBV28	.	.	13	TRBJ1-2	CASSPAEHYGYTF	TGTGCCAGCAGTCCAGCGGAGCACTATGGCTACACCTTC
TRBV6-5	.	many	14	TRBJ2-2	CASSYGVEAGELFF	TGTGCCAGCAGTTACGGGGTAGAGGCCGGGGAGCTGTTTTTT
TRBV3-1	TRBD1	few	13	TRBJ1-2	CASGKGDSYGYTF	TGTGCCAGCGGAAAAGGGGACAGCTATGGCTACACCTTC
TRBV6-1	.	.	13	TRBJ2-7	CASTTRETYEQCF	TGTGCCAGCACCACCAGAGAAACCTACGAGCAGTGCTTC
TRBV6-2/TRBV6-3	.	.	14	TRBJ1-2	CASSYAVINYGYTF	TGTGCCAGCAGTTATGCGGTAATTAACTATGGCTACACCTTC
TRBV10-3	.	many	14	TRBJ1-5	CAISEGQGGQPQHF	TGTGCCATCAGTGAAGGGCAGGGCGGCCAGCCCCAGCATTTT
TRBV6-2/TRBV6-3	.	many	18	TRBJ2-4	CASRGPGAVGNPKNIQYF	TGTGCCAGCAGAGGGCCCGGGGCCGTAGGGAATCCCAAAAACATTCAGTACTTC
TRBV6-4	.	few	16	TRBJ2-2	CASSEGADKNTGELFF	TGTGCCAGCAGTGAGGGAGCGGACAAGAACACCGGGGAGCTGTTTTTT
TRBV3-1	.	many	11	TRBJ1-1	CASSLDRRAFF	TGTGCCAGCAGCCTGGACCGCAGGGCTTTCTTT
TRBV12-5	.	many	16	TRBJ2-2	CASGSDSFLNTGELFF	TGTGCTAGTGGTTCCGACAGCTTTTTGAACACCGGGGAGCTGTTTTTT
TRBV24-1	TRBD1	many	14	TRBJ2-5	CATNPGTGQETQYF	TGTGCCACCAATCCCGGGACAGGACAAGAGACCCAGTACTTC
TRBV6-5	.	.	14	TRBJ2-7	CASSLRQGVGEQYF	TGTGCCAGCAGTTTACGGCAGGGAGTGGGCGAGCAGTACTTC
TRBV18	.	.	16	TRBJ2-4	CASSPPRSKEGNIQYF	TGTGCCAGCTCGCCTCCCAGGTCAAAGGAGGGAAACATTCAGTACTTC
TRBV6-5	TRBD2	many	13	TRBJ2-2	CASHPSGAGELFF	TGTGCCAGCCACCCTAGCGGGGCCGGGGAGCTGTTTTTT
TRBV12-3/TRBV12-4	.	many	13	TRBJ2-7	CASSLSSNYEQYF	TGTGCCAGCAGTTTGTCTAGCAACTACGAGCAGTACTTC
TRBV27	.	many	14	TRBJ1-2	CASSFGGGDYGYTF	TGTGCCAGCAGTTTCGGAGGGGGGGACTATGGCTACACCTTC
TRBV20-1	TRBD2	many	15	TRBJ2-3	CSAHRTSGLTDTQYF	TGCAGTGCGCATCGGACTAGCGGGCTCACAGATACGCAGTATTTT
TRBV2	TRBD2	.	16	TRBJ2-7	CASSVIAGGPRNEQYF	TGTGCCAGCAGTGTGATAGCGGGAGGGCCGAGGAACGAGCAGTACTTC
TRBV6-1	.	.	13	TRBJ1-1	CASTPRGNTEAFF	TGTGCCAGCACCCCCAGGGGGAACACTGAAGCTTTCTTT
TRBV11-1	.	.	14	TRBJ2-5	CASSFLRGWETQYF	TGTGCCAGCAGCTTCCTCCGGGGATGGGAGACCCAGTACTTC
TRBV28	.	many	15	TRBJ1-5	CASSTGEYSNQPQHF	TGTGCCAGCAGTACAGGCGAATATAGCAATCAGCCCCAGCATTTT
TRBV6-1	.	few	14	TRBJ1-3	CASTRGISGNTIYF	TGTGCCAGCACCCGGGGAATCTCTGGAAACACCATATATTTT
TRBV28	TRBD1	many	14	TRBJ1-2	CASSLTTGGQGYTF	TGTGCCAGCAGTTTAACTACAGGGGGCCAGGGCTACACCTTC
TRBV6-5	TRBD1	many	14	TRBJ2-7	CASTYNRGSYEQYF	TGTGCCAGCACCTACAACAGGGGATCCTACGAGCAGTACTTC
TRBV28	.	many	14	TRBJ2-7	CASSSPGQDDEQYF	TGTGCCAGCAGTTCTCCGGGACAAGACGACGAGCAGTACTTC
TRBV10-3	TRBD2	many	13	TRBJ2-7	CAIGLAVSYEQYF	TGTGCCATCGGACTAGCGGTCTCCTACGAGCAGTACTTC
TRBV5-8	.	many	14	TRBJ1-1	CASSLDGWVSEAFF	TGTGCCAGCAGCTTGGACGGTTGGGTCTCAGAAGCTTTCTTT
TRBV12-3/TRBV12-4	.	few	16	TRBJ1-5	CASSSSMWGVGQPQHF	TGTGCCAGCAGTTCCTCGATGTGGGGGGTTGGTCAGCCCCAGCATTTT
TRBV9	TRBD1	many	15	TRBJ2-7	CASSPRQGSSYEQYF	TGTGCCAGCAGCCCAAGACAGGGGAGCTCCTACGAGCAGTACTTC
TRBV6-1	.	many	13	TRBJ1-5	CASSEGINQPQHF	TGTGCCAGCAGCGAGGGTATTAATCAGCCCCAGCATTTT
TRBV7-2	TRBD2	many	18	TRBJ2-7	CASSFGTSGSKSSYEQYF	TGTGCCAGCAGCTTCGGGACTAGCGGGAGCAAAAGCTCCTACGAGCAGTACTTC
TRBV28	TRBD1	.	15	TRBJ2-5	CAIRRDRGPLETQYF	TGTGCCATCAGACGGGACAGGGGCCCTCTAGAGACCCAGTACTTC
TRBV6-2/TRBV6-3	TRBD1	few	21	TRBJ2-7	CASSYFLGVTPRDRVLSEQYF	TGTGCCAGCAGTTACTTTCTCGGTGTGACCCCCCGGGACAGGGTATTAAGCGAGCAGTACTTC
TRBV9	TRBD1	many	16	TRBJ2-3	CASSGGTGIRTDTQYF	TGTGCCAGCAGCGGGGGGACAGGGATACGCACAGATACGCAGTATTTT
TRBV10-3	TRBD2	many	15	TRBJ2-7	CAISDRNSGTYEQYF	TGTGCCATCAGTGACAGGAATAGCGGGACATACGAGCAGTACTTC
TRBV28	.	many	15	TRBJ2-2	CATTRSGSNTGELFF	TGTGCCACCACAAGAAGCGGATCCAACACCGGGGAGCTGTTTTTT
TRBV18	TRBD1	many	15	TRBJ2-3	CASSSENQGADTQYF	TGTGCCAGCTCATCAGAAAATCAGGGGGCGGATACGCAGTATTTT
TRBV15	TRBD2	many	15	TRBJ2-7	CATSSGRGPSYEQYF	TGTGCCACCAGCTCAGGGAGGGGCCCCAGTTACGAGCAGTACTTC